This section outlines one T cell receptor (beta chain) sequence together with its context. CDR1 and CDR2 from the germline V gene are MGHRA and YSYEKL. This CDR3 contains 16 residues. V was clipped by 0 bases and J by 0 bases, with 12 bases between them. The method was immunoSEQ multiplex PCR; TCRdb's version includes in-frame clones alone and lacks a portion of them. The table has 300,000 to 400,000 clones, about 92% seen once. This record comes from a study of Ad26.COV2.S vaccination and SARS-CoV-2 variants. The input for sequencing was peripheral blood, taken after recovery from COVID-19. The clonotype was recovered from a human donor who had recovered from COVID-19. The rearrangement uses TRBV4-1 and TRBJ2-7; possibly TRBD2 for D (7 bases). This CDR3 reads CASSQEGGGLSYEQYF. The CDR3 nucleotides read TGCGCCAGCAGCCAAGAGGGCGGGGGCCTCTCCTACGAGCAGTACTTC.